The 10 T cell receptor beta chains listed next were all sequenced from one sample in a study of T cell responses to AZD1222 COVID-19 vaccine. Only in-frame clones appear in the TCRdb table, and some are missing; sequencing was by immunoSEQ multiplex PCR. The sample has approximately 120,000 clones, 84% seen once. This material consisted of peripheral blood, taken 28 days after the second AZD1222 dose. The source is an adult who received the AZD1222 COVID-19 vaccine.

This chain joins TRBV7-3 and TRBJ1-1, with D perhaps TRBD1 (5 bases). V was pared by 3 bases and J by 8 bases, with 13 bases between. The CDR3 runs to 13 residues. Germline V CDR1 and CDR2: SGHTA, FQGTGA. CDR3 sequence (DNA): TGTGCCAGCAGCTTGACGGGGACGGTCGAAGCTTTCTTT. This sequence encodes CASSLTGTVEAFF.

This rearrangement joins TRBV27 to TRBJ2-7, with TRBD2 identical over 7 bases. CDR3 size: 17 residues. Germline V gives CDR1 MNHEY, CDR2 SMNVEV (reference sequence). Unmatched junction bases numbered 11, after V lost 1 base and J lost 2 bases. The CDR3 DNA reads as TGTGCCAGCAGTTTATGGCCCCCGGTAGCGGGCACCTACGAGCAGTACTTC. Residues: CASSLWPPVAGTYEQYF.

V is TRBV29-1 and J is TRBJ1-5; weak D call: TRBD1 (6 bases). V lost 4 bases and J lost 4, with 8 bases in between. Looked up from germline, CDR1 is SQVTM and CDR2 is ANQGSEA. The CDR3 extends over 12 amino acids. CDR3 sequence (DNA): TGCAGCGTTGTACAGGGTAATCAGCCCCAGCATTTT. Amino acids: CSVVQGNQPQHF. Variable domain in full (rest from reference TRBV29-1 and TRBJ1-5): SAVISQKPSRDICQRGTSLTIQCQVDSQVTMMFWYRQQPGQSLTLIATANQGSEATYESGFVIDKFPISRPNLTFSTLTVSNMSPEDSSIYLCSVVQGNQPQHFGDGTRLSIL.

The chain combines TRBV18 with TRBJ1-1; D not resolved. Germline assignment: CDR1 KGHSH and CDR2 LQKENI. V dropped 2 bases and J dropped 1 base, with 14 bases sitting between them. This CDR3 comprises 16 residues. CDR3 coding DNA: TGTGCCAGCTCACCAAGGTTGGGCTCAGGGAACACTGAAGCTTTCTTT. It yields the protein CASSPRLGSGNTEAFF.

The chain recombines TRBV5-1 with TRBJ2-1; TRBD2 matches at 7 bases. The CDR3 consists of 17 residues. The germline V gene has CDR1 SGHRS and CDR2 YFSETQ. The V and J ends lost 0 bases and 9 bases, in that order; junction bases with no gene match: 15. As DNA, the CDR3 is TGCGCCAGCAGCTTGGGAAACATCCGGGAGGAGGGTGGTGAGCAGTTCTTC. Translation: CASSLGNIREEGGEQFF.

The CDR3 nucleotides read TGTGCCAGCAGCTTTTTCGGGGGGAATAATGAGCAGTTCTTC. Protein: CASSFFGGNNEQFF. The chain recombines TRBV5-4 with TRBJ2-1, with TRBD2 matching over 7 bases. This CDR3 comprises 14 residues. J lost 7 bases, V lost 2 bases, and 6 bases had no gene match. From germline, CDR1 is SGHNT and CDR2 YYREEE (reference sequence).

In this sample, this clone turned up once. CDR3 bases: TGTGCCAGCAGCTATCCCCCGATGGATGAAAAACTGTTTTTT. Its protein is CASSYPPMDEKLFF. This chain connects TRBV5-6 to TRBJ1-4, with no clear D. The CDR3 totals 14 residues. Germline V gene sequence: CDR1 SGHDT, CDR2 YYEEEE. The germline V and J ends were trimmed by 3 bases and 6 bases, with 12 bases remaining between them. The full variable domain, its missing parts supplied by reference TRBV5-6 and TRBJ1-4, is DAGVTQSPTHLIKTRGQQVTLRCSPKSGHDTVSWYQQALGQGPQFIFQYYEEEERQRGNFPDRFSGHQFPNYSSELNVNALLLGDSALYLCASSYPPMDEKLFFGSGTQLSVL.

The chain is built from TRBV7-9 and TRBJ1-1, with D unclear. CDR1 SEHNR and CDR2 FQNEAQ come from the germline V gene (reference sequence). The CDR3 spans 11 residues. Trimming left V 5 bases short and J 8 bases short, with 9 bases between. CDR3 region: CASSTKGEAFF. The CDR3 nucleotides are TGTGCCAGCAGCACAAAAGGGGAAGCTTTCTTT.

The rearrangement links TRBV6-6 to TRBJ1-2, with D hard to call. V was pared by 8 bases and J by 0 bases, with 7 bases between. Germline CDR1 and CDR2: MNHNY and SVGAGI (reference sequence). CDR3 size: 12 residues. DNA for the CDR3: TGTGCCAGCCGGGATCCTAACTATGGCTACACCTTC. Its protein is CASRDPNYGYTF.

This clone appeared a single time. V and J are TRBV28 and TRBJ2-7; 10 positions match TRBD1. Germline V gene lookup returns CDR1 MDHEN and CDR2 SYDVKM. This CDR3 contains 16 residues. The V segment lost 6 bases and the J segment 3 bases; nucleotides outside the gene matches: 11. CDR3 loop: CASSTPGQGFGYEQYF. CDR3 nucleotide sequence: TGTGCCAGCAGCACTCCGGGACAGGGGTTTGGCTACGAGCAGTACTTC. Full variable domain (rest looked up from reference TRBV28 and TRBJ2-7): DVKVTQSSRYLVKRTGEKVFLECVQDMDHENMFWYRQDPGLGLRLIYFSYDVKMKEKGDIPEGYSVSREKKERFSLILESASTNQTSMYLCASSTPGQGFGYEQYFGPGTRLTVT.